This T cell receptor beta chain was sequenced in a study of neoadjuvant anti-PD-1 for oral cavity cancer. Overall study findings and caveats: Higher pretreatment Treg/Th17 ratios tracked higher pretreatment blood clonality. With a few patients per group, TCR findings need larger cohorts.

Time point defined: after neoadjuvant nivolumab, at surgical resection. Turning to this clone: Its matching antigen is unknown.

With V trimmed by 5 bases and J by 4 bases, 13 bases remained unmatched. CDR1 and CDR2 from the germline V gene are SGHTA and FQGTGA. The CDR3 is 18 amino acids. Produced via immunoSEQ multiplex PCR; TCRdb's table is partial and in-frame only. The sample holds over 65,000 clones; 70% to 90% are singletons and the top ten take approximately 3.6%. The TCR sequence derives from a person between 40 and 85 years old with oral cavity squamous cell carcinoma. The chain couples TRBV7-3 to TRBJ2-6; TRBD2 aligns across 8 bases. The sequencing here drew on PBMCs, taken after nivolumab (anti-PD-1) treatment. CDR3 in amino acids: CASSPGRGSPSGANVLTF. The CDR3 nucleotides are TGTGCCAGCAGCCCCGGGAGGGGGAGCCCTTCCGGGGCCAACGTCCTGACTTTC.